These 21 T cell receptor beta chains were all obtained from the same sample, sequenced in a study of OX40 agonist ivuxolimab in advanced cancers. The data were produced by immunoSEQ multiplex PCR, yet TCRdb's version contains in-frame clones alone and is incomplete. The repertoire holds some 40,000 clones, about 80% seen once, with about an eighth in the top ten. Here the sequenced sample was CD4+ or CD8+ T cells sorted from blood, taken in a trial of the OX40 agonist ivuxolimab. The receptors stem from an adult with an advanced solid tumor such as melanoma, head and neck, liver or kidney cancer.

The chain combines TRBV6-1 with TRBJ1-4; 8 bases are a match to TRBD1. Germline assignment: CDR1 MNHNS and CDR2 SASEGT. The CDR3 contains 15 residues. Trimming took 4 bases from V and 1 from J; bases not matched to a gene: 2. CDR3 DNA sequence: TGTGCCAGCAGTGGTGGACAGGGAACTAATGAAAAACTGTTTTTT. Protein sequence: CASSGGQGTNEKLFF.

This chain links TRBV11-2 with TRBJ2-1; no clear D gene. The V and J ends lost 1 base and 2 bases respectively, with 6 bases between them. The CDR3 is 14 residues long. The germline V gene encodes CDR1 SGHAT and CDR2 FQNNGV. CDR3 sequence reads: CASSLGGPYNEQFF. In DNA form, the CDR3 reads TGTGCCAGCAGCTTAGGCGGACCCTACAATGAGCAGTTCTTC. Using reference TRBV11-2 and TRBJ2-1 for the parts outside the CDR3, the full variable domain is EAGVAQSPRYKIIEKRQSVAFWCNPISGHATLYWYQQILGQGPKLLIQFQNNGVVDDSQLPKDRFSAERLKGVDSTLKIQPAKLEDSAVYLCASSLGGPYNEQFFGPGTRLTVL.

This clone was detected once. The chain carries TRBV27 and TRBJ2-7; 9 bases are a match to TRBD1. The germline gives CDR1 MNHEY, CDR2 SMNVEV (reference sequence). V was pared by 4 bases and J by 7 bases, with 14 bases of the junction left unmatched. The CDR3 contains 16 residues. As DNA, the CDR3 is TGTGCCAGCAGTTACGATCCCGTCACAGGGGGCTTAGAGCAGTACTTC. Translated: CASSYDPVTGGLEQYF.

The chain employs TRBV30 and TRBJ2-3; 10 positions agree with TRBD2. V trimming: 4 bases; J trimming: 8 bases; junction bases outside the gene matches: 6. In germline, CDR1 is GTSNPN, CDR2 SVGIG (reference sequence). The CDR3 extends over 13 amino acids. CDR3 DNA sequence: TGTGCCTGGACTAGCGGGAGTAGAGGTACGCAGTATTTT. It encodes CAWTSGSRGTQYF. Full variable domain (rest looked up from reference TRBV30 and TRBJ2-3): SQTIHQWPATLVQPVGSPLSLECTVEGTSNPNLYWYRQAAGRGLQLLFYSVGIGQISSEVPQNLSASRPQDRQFILSSKKLLLSDSGFYLCAWTSGSRGTQYFGPGTRLTVL.

V and J are TRBV7-3 and TRBJ2-2, with a weak D call TRBD2 (6 bases). This CDR3 region has 16 residues. Looked up from germline, CDR1 is SGHTA and CDR2 is FQGTGA. V lost 1 base and J 2 bases, leaving 11 bases between the germline ends. Here the CDR3 reads CASSLRSGDNTGELFF. The CDR3 region has the DNA TGTGCCAGCAGCTTAAGATCGGGGGATAACACCGGGGAGCTGTTTTTT.

A single count supports this clone. The chain carries TRBV28 and TRBJ1-1, with D maybe TRBD1 (5 bases). CDR3 length equals 15 residues. Germline CDR1 reads MDHEN; CDR2 reads SYDVKM. Trimming removed 5 bases at V and 4 bases at J, with 17 bases between. CDR3 in DNA: TGTGCCAGCAGTCTACCAGGGTCAGGCCCCACTGAAGCTTTCTTT. Amino acids: CASSLPGSGPTEAFF.

The chain employs TRBV19 and TRBJ1-1; no clear D gene. Trimming cost V 7 bases and J 2 bases, with 17 bases left between them. Germline V gene lookup returns CDR1 LNHDA and CDR2 SQIVND (reference sequence). The CDR3 has 15 residues. CDR3 loop: CASTTTYSGNTEAFF. As DNA, the CDR3 is TGTGCCAGTACCACAACGTACAGCGGCAACACTGAAGCTTTCTTT.

This chain uses TRBV5-4 with TRBJ2-3; D ambiguous. CDR3 size: 15 residues. V dropped 3 bases and J dropped 2 bases, with 13 bases sitting between them. Germline CDR1 and CDR2: SGHNT and YYREEE (reference sequence). The CDR3, as DNA: TGTGCCAGCAGCTACGACTTGCACCCCACAGATACGCAGTATTTT. Protein sequence: CASSYDLHPTDTQYF. The full variable domain, completed using reference TRBV5-4 and TRBJ2-3, is ETGVTQSPTHLIKTRGQQVTLRCSSQSGHNTVSWYQQALGQGPQFIFQYYREEENGRGNFPPRFSGLQFPNYSSELNVNALELDDSALYLCASSYDLHPTDTQYFGPGTRLTVL.

This rearrangement joins TRBV28 to TRBJ1-2; D is undetermined. V lost 1 base to trimming and J lost 0 bases, with 9 bases between them. CDR3 length equals 15 residues. Germline loops: CDR1 MDHEN, CDR2 SYDVKM. CDR3 in DNA: TGTGCCAGCAGTTTATACGTTTTCGCTAACTATGGCTACACCTTC. Translated, it gives CASSLYVFANYGYTF.

As DNA, the CDR3 is TGTGCCAGCAGCTTAAATACGGCTAGCGGAGGGGGGACCCAGTACTTC. It yields the protein CASSLNTASGGGTQYF. This chain connects TRBV7-2 to TRBJ2-5, with D perhaps matching TRBD2 (7 bases). V was cut by 2 bases and J by 7 bases, with 20 bases left in between. Germline CDR1 is SGHTA and CDR2 is FQGNSA. The CDR3 loop spans 16 amino acids.

The gene calls are TRBV10-2 and TRBJ1-5, with unresolved D. Germline V CDR1 and CDR2: WSHSY, SAAADI. V was cut by 3 bases and J by 1 base, with 7 bases left in between. The CDR3 totals 14 residues. CDR3 amino acids: CASSEGRSNQPQHF. CDR3 coding DNA: TGCGCCAGCAGTGAAGGCAGGAGCAATCAGCCCCAGCATTTT.

V is TRBV28 and J is TRBJ2-2, with D perhaps matching TRBD1 (6 bases). In germline, CDR1 is MDHEN, CDR2 SYDVKM. The CDR3 spans 17 residues. Trimming stripped 5 bases from V and 1 base from J, with 17 bases between. The CDR3 sequence: CASSLLPTGRNTGELFF. The CDR3 nucleotides are TGTGCCAGCAGTCTCCTCCCGACAGGCAGGAACACCGGGGAGCTGTTTTTT.

With regard to this clone: An end of the junction does not agree with germline; a read error may underlie this. CDR3 loop: CASSSGRAADNEQFF. CDR3 nucleotides: TGTGCTAGCAGCTCCGGCCGCGCCGCCGACAATGAGCAGTTCTTC. This rearrangement joins TRBV7-7 to TRBJ2-1; D uncertain. This CDR3 is built from 15 residues. Per germline, CDR1 SSHAT and CDR2 FNYEAQ (reference sequence).

This clone came up a few times. This chain uses TRBV5-4 with TRBJ2-1, with D uncertain. The CDR3 sequence is 14 residues long. Germline V gene sequence: CDR1 SGHNT, CDR2 YYREEE (reference sequence). V was cut by 5 bases and J by 8 bases, with 17 bases left in between. CDR3 sequence reads: CASRVGMEIDEQFF. The DNA of the CDR3 is TGTGCCAGCAGGGTGGGGATGGAGATCGATGAGCAGTTCTTC.

This clone was recorded a few times. This rearrangement joins TRBV23-1 to TRBJ2-7; 11 positions match TRBD1. TRBV23-1 is an ORF, and what it does is uncertain. The CDR3 totals 15 residues. J was trimmed by 2 bases and V by 3 bases; bases with no gene match: 3. The CDR3 loop is CASSHRDRGTYEQYF. The CDR3 nucleotides are TGCGCCAGCAGTCATCGGGACAGGGGGACCTACGAGCAGTACTTC.

This clone turned up a few times. J is TRBJ1-2 and V is TRBV14; D perhaps matches TRBD1 (5 bases). This CDR3 spans 13 amino acids. The V end lost 4 bases, the J end lost 7 bases, and 13 bases lay between the germline ends. Looked up from germline, CDR1 is SGHDN and CDR2 is FVKESK. The CDR3 sequence is CASSPGPAGGYTF. Written as DNA, the CDR3 is TGTGCCAGCAGCCCGGGACCGGCGGGTGGCTACACCTTC.

J is TRBJ2-3 and V is TRBV10-2, with 8 bases aligning to TRBD2. Germline V lookup: CDR1 WSHSY, CDR2 SAAADI. The CDR3 totals 17 residues. V lost 5 bases to trimming and J lost 2 bases; unmatched junction nucleotides: 12. The CDR3 nucleotides read TGCGCCAGCAGTCGTGATTTGGGACTAGAAGTCACAGATACGCAGTATTTT. Amino acid sequence: CASSRDLGLEVTDTQYF.

The chain has TRBV6-5 and TRBJ2-5; D may correspond to TRBD1 or TRBD2 (5 bases each). The end of the DNA is better explained by TRBJ2-7, so the J call may be wrong. The CDR3 has 13 amino acids. The germline V gene has CDR1 MNHEY and CDR2 SVGAGI. The CDR3 reads CASMRWGSYEQYF. As DNA, the CDR3 is TGTGCCAGCATGCGGTGGGGGTCCTACGAGCAGTACTTC.

The V and J genes are TRBV30 and TRBJ2-1; TRBD2 matches 8 bases. The ends lost 8 bases at V and 0 bases at J; junction bases unmatched: 3. CDR3 length: 13 amino acids. Germline V lookup: CDR1 GTSNPN, CDR2 SVGIG (reference sequence). CDR3 sequence reads: CAHSGNSYNEQFF. DNA of the CDR3: TGTGCCCATAGCGGGAACTCCTACAATGAGCAGTTCTTC.

This clone was detected once. The CDR3 DNA sequence: TGTGCCAGCAGTACCCGGGACAGGGGGCAGTACGAGCAGTACTTC. Its protein is CASSTRDRGQYEQYF. The chain uses TRBV28 and TRBJ2-7, with 12 bases identical to TRBD1. Germline assignment: CDR1 MDHEN and CDR2 SYDVKM. With V trimmed by 5 bases and J by 4 bases, 6 bases remained unmatched. This CDR3 spans 15 amino acids.

The chain links TRBV4-3 to TRBJ2-7; a weak D match, TRBD2 (5 bases). The ends were cut back, 0 bases at V and 2 bases at J, with 14 bases in the middle. This CDR3 comprises 16 residues. In germline, CDR1 is LGHNA, CDR2 YSLEER. The CDR3 here is CASSQEPSGPPYEQYF. CDR3 nucleotides: TGCGCCAGCAGCCAAGAGCCCAGCGGTCCTCCCTACGAGCAGTACTTC.